This T cell receptor (beta chain) derives from a study of T cell responses to AZD1222 COVID-19 vaccine. Notes on the study in general: Reports indicate that nearly half of spike-specific TCRs are directed at unmutated variant regions. After the peak T cell response, and only then, were repertoires sampled. Seropositive AZD1222 recipients at baseline numbered only 6 or 7. Spike was spanned by vaccine-associated CD4 TCRs, with dominance at 160-218 and 743-854.

Sequencing was performed with immunoSEQ multiplex PCR; in TCRdb, only in-frame clones are kept and a portion is missing. The data hold roughly 120,000 clones, with approximately 91% observed a single time. Points on this clone: Its antigen is unknown.

The receptor was derived from an adult in good health. Source: peripheral blood, taken on day 0 of AZD1222 vaccination.

The CDR3 loop reads CASSPGLAGGPGEQYF. CDR3 sequence (DNA): TGTGCCAGCAGCCCGGGACTAGCGGGAGGGCCGGGCGAGCAGTACTTC. The chain is built from TRBV3-1 (or the pseudogene TRBV3-2) and TRBJ2-7; the match to TRBD2 covers 16 bases. Germline V gene sequence: CDR1 LGHDT, CDR2 YNNKEL (reference sequence). This CDR3 is 16 amino acids long. The ends lost 4 bases at V and 6 bases at J; junction bases unmatched: 6.